These 24 T cell receptor beta chains were all obtained from the same sample, sequenced in a study of T cell repertoires in ileal Crohn's disease. Measured with immunoSEQ multiplex PCR; TCRdb has only the in-frame clones, and not every one. In the table there are more than 25,000 clones, about four fifths of which are singletons. Sequenced: ileal tissue. Receptor source: an adult with Crohn's disease.

This clone occurred a few times. V gene TRBV2 combines with J gene TRBJ2-7; 11 bases agree with TRBD1. Trimming took 11 bases from V and 2 from J; bases not matched to a gene: 5. Germline values: CDR1 SNHLY, CDR2 FYNNEI. The CDR3 length is 13 residues. CDR3 DNA sequence: TGTGCCGCCGGGACAGGGGGTCCCTACGAGCAGTACTTC. The encoded protein is CAAGTGGPYEQYF. Based on the CDR3 plus reference TRBV2 and TRBJ2-7, the full variable domain is EPEVTQTPSHQVTQMGQEVILRCVPISNHLYFYWYRQILGQKVEFLVSFYNNEISEKSEIFDDQFSVERPDGSNFTLKIRSTKLEDSAMYFCAAGTGGPYEQYFGPGTRLTVT.

On this clone: Other DNA sequences in the same sample also yield this CDR3. The CDR3 reads CATSRDIFTDTQYF. The CDR3 region has the DNA TGTGCCACCAGCAGAGATATATTCACAGATACGCAGTATTTT. V usage is TRBV15 and J usage is TRBJ2-3, with no clear D. CDR3 length equals 14 residues. V lost 0 bases and J 2 bases, leaving 6 bases between the germline ends. Germline CDR1 is LNHNV and CDR2 is YYDKDF (reference sequence). Complete variable domain (other parts from reference TRBV15 and TRBJ2-3): DAMVIQNPRYQVTQFGKPVTLSCSQTLNHNVMYWYQQKSSQAPKLLFHYYDKDFNNEADTPDNFQSRRPNTSFCFLDIRSPGLGDTAMYLCATSRDIFTDTQYFGPGTRLTVL.

The J gene is TRBJ2-5, the V gene TRBV2, with D perhaps matching TRBD1 (7 bases). CDR3 length: 16 amino acids. Germline-derived CDR1 and CDR2 are SNHLY and FYNNEI. V was shortened by 7 bases and J by 2 bases, with 20 bases between the two germline ends. CDR3 amino acids: CASNSRRGQNQETQYF. The CDR3 nucleotides are TGTGCCAGCAACTCACGGAGGGGACAGAATCAAGAGACCCAGTACTTC.

This CDR3 reads CASSLLGSGETQYF. The DNA of the CDR3 is TGTGCCAGCAGTTTGTTGGGGAGCGGGGAGACCCAGTACTTC. The V gene is TRBV27, the J gene TRBJ2-5; TRBD2 is a possible D gene (6 bases). Germline V CDR1 and CDR2: MNHEY, SMNVEV (reference sequence). This CDR3 has 14 residues. V was pared by 3 bases and J by 5 bases, with 13 bases between.

The chain uses TRBV6-5 and TRBJ2-1, with 9 nucleotides matching TRBD1. The CDR3 totals 14 residues. With 7 bases clipped from V and 8 bases from J, the junction kept 9 bases outside the gene matches. Germline CDR1 is MNHEY and CDR2 is SVGAGI. Here the CDR3 DNA reads TGTGCCAGCACCCCCCCGACAGGGGGGTATGAGCAGTTCTTC. Translated, it gives CASTPPTGGYEQFF.

The chain uses TRBV2 and TRBJ2-5, with 9 bases matching TRBD2. V shed 2 bases, J shed 5 bases, and the junction held 6 bases outside the gene matches. Looked up from germline, CDR1 is SNHLY and CDR2 is FYNNEI. The CDR3 has 15 residues. DNA for the CDR3: TGTGCCAGCAGTGAACTAGCGGGGTTGTATGAGACCCAGTACTTC. Translation: CASSELAGLYETQYF. The whole variable domain, remainder taken from reference TRBV2 and TRBJ2-5, is EPEVTQTPSHQVTQMGQEVILRCVPISNHLYFYWYRQILGQKVEFLVSFYNNEISEKSEIFDDQFSVERPDGSNFTLKIRSTKLEDSAMYFCASSELAGLYETQYFGPGTRLLVL.

V and J are TRBV6-6 and TRBJ1-2; 11 nucleotides agree with TRBD1. The V segment lost 5 bases and the J segment 6 bases; nucleotides outside the gene matches: 5. The CDR3 is made up of 14 amino acids. In germline, CDR1 is MNHNY, CDR2 SVGAGI (reference sequence). The CDR3 sequence: CASSTRDRGNGYTF. The CDR3 DNA reads as TGTGCCAGCAGTACCCGGGACAGGGGGAATGGCTACACCTTC.

This clone has more than one count but fewer than ten. This rearrangement joins TRBV7-3 to TRBJ2-3, with D possibly being TRBD2 (7 bases). Germline CDR1 reads SGHTA; CDR2 reads FQGTGA. Deletions cut 5 bases from V and 3 bases from J, with 15 bases between. The CDR3 contains 15 residues. The CDR3 DNA follows: TGTGCCAGCAGCCCGGCGGGGGCTAGAACAGATACGCAGTATTTT. Translating it yields CASSPAGARTDTQYF.

This clone came up a few times. The chain uses TRBV19 and TRBJ2-5, with D perhaps matching TRBD1 (6 bases). This CDR3 spans 15 amino acids. The ends were cut back, 5 bases at V and 5 bases at J, with 18 bases in the middle. Germline V CDR1 and CDR2: LNHDA, SQIVND (reference sequence). For the CDR3, the DNA is TGTGCCAGTAGTGTAGGAGGACAGATTTTCGAGACCCAGTACTTC. Protein product: CASSVGGQIFETQYF.

The rearrangement links TRBV2 to TRBJ2-6; D is undetermined. Germline V lookup: CDR1 SNHLY, CDR2 FYNNEI. CDR3 size: 15 residues. V was clipped by 4 bases and J by 0 bases, with 7 bases between them. The CDR3 loop reads CASSGASSGANVLTF. The CDR3 region has the DNA TGTGCCAGCAGTGGGGCCAGCTCTGGGGCCAACGTCCTGACTTTC. Supplemented by reference TRBV2 and TRBJ2-6, the full variable domain reads EPEVTQTPSHQVTQMGQEVILRCVPISNHLYFYWYRQILGQKVEFLVSFYNNEISEKSEIFDDQFSVERPDGSNFTLKIRSTKLEDSAMYFCASSGASSGANVLTFGAGSRLTVL.

This clone appeared once. The rearrangement uses TRBV7-2 and TRBJ2-3, with 7 positions matching TRBD2. Germline CDR1 and CDR2: SGHTA and FQGNSA. CDR3 length: 16 residues. Trimming took 5 bases from V and 1 from J; bases not matched to a gene: 9. CDR3 sequence reads: CASSELARVGTDTQYF. The DNA for the CDR3 is TGTGCCAGCAGCGAACTAGCGAGGGTGGGCACAGATACGCAGTATTTT.

The J gene is TRBJ2-7, the V gene TRBV6-7; D is possibly TRBD2 (5 bases). TRBV6-7 belongs to the ORF category, with a function that is uncertain. The CDR3 is made up of 16 amino acids. Trimming left V 7 bases short and J 0 bases short, with 19 bases between. In DNA form, the CDR3 reads TGTGCCAGCATCCTCAGGAGGCAGGTTTTCTCCTACGAGCAGTACTTC. The encoded protein is CASILRRQVFSYEQYF.

The rearrangement joins TRBV2 to TRBJ1-4, with TRBD1 matching 7 bases. Trimming removed 4 bases from V and 0 bases from J; junction bases left unmatched: 5. Germline V CDR1 and CDR2: SNHLY, FYNNEI. The CDR3 contains 16 residues. CDR3 residues: CASSGQGGTTNEKLFF. The CDR3 coding sequence is TGTGCCAGCAGTGGTCAGGGGGGAACAACTAATGAAAAACTGTTTTTT.

V usage is TRBV7-8 and J usage is TRBJ2-7, with 8 bases fitting TRBD1. Trimming took 5 bases from V and 0 from J; bases not matched to a gene: 6. CDR1 and CDR2 from the germline V gene are SGHVS and FQNEAQ. The CDR3 contains 15 residues. CDR3: CASSRSGTGSYEQYF. The DNA of the CDR3 is TGTGCCAGCAGCAGATCCGGGACAGGCTCCTACGAGCAGTACTTC. Using reference TRBV7-8 and TRBJ2-7 for the parts outside the CDR3, the full variable domain is GAGVSQSPRYKVAKRGQDVALRCDPISGHVSLFWYQQALGQGPEFLTYFQNEAQLDKSGLPSDRFFAERPEGSVSTLKIQRTQQEDSAVYLCASSRSGTGSYEQYFGPGTRLTVT.

V is TRBV6-1 and J is TRBJ1-2; possible D gene TRBD1, 6 bases. Germline-derived CDR1 and CDR2 are MNHNS and SASEGT. The CDR3 has 17 amino acids. V lost 0 bases to trimming and J lost 3 bases, with 17 bases between them. The CDR3 protein is CASSEASRGWLDYGYTF. In DNA, the CDR3 is TGTGCCAGCAGTGAAGCGTCCAGGGGTTGGTTGGACTATGGCTACACCTTC.

The genes are TRBV2 and TRBJ1-1, with D unresolved. The CDR3 length is 12 residues. Germline V gene sequence: CDR1 SNHLY, CDR2 FYNNEI. Deletions cut 9 bases from V and 5 bases from J, with 13 bases between. The CDR3 DNA reads as TGTGCCAGTGGGAGCAAAGGGACTGAAGCTTTCTTT. Its protein product is CASGSKGTEAFF.

DNA for the CDR3: TGTGCCAGCAGCTTAGGCGCAGGTCATGTAGAGACCCAGTACTTC. As protein: CASSLGAGHVETQYF. V is TRBV7-9 and J is TRBJ2-5, with unresolved D. The V gene lost 1 base and the J gene lost 4 bases, with 13 bases spanning the gap. There are 15 residues in the CDR3. Germline V gene data show CDR1 as SEHNR and CDR2 as FQNEAQ (reference sequence).

This clone was recorded only once. The chain couples TRBV6-1 to TRBJ2-7; 8 nucleotides agree with TRBD2. Germline V lookup: CDR1 MNHNS, CDR2 SASEGT. V shed 2 bases and J 9 bases; nucleotides not matched to a gene: 12. The CDR3 extends over 15 amino acids. As DNA, the CDR3 is TGTGCCAGCAGTGAAAAGGGCGGGGGGTCTACTCCGCAGTACTTC. Translating gives CASSEKGGGSTPQYF.

The chain is built from TRBV15 and TRBJ2-7; perhaps TRBD1 as D (5 bases). The CDR3 runs to 13 residues. The ends were cut back, 1 base at V and 4 bases at J, with 8 bases in the middle. CDR1 is LNHNV, CDR2 YYDKDF, per germline (reference sequence). The CDR3 region is CATSRASGYEQYF. CDR3 in DNA: TGTGCCACCAGCAGAGCGTCAGGGTACGAGCAGTACTTC. The entire variable domain, with the rest obtained from reference TRBV15 and TRBJ2-7, is as follows: DAMVIQNPRYQVTQFGKPVTLSCSQTLNHNVMYWYQQKSSQAPKLLFHYYDKDFNNEADTPDNFQSRRPNTSFCFLDIRSPGLGDTAMYLCATSRASGYEQYFGPGTRLTVT.

The rearrangement uses TRBV30 and TRBJ1-2, with TRBD1 matching 7 bases. There are 12 residues in the CDR3. Unmatched junction bases numbered 2, after V lost 3 bases and J lost 4 bases. Germline CDR1 is GTSNPN and CDR2 is SVGIG (reference sequence). The CDR3 coding sequence is TGTGCCTGGAGAGGGGGCAGCTATGGCTACACCTTC. Translated: CAWRGGSYGYTF.

The table lists this clone with a count of one. The V gene is TRBV7-2, the J gene TRBJ2-3; D is unclear. The CDR3 is 14 amino acids. Trimming left V 5 bases short and J 4 bases short, with 13 bases between. Germline lookup yields CDR1 SGHTA and CDR2 FQGNSA. Written as DNA, the CDR3 is TGTGCCAGCAGCCTAATCCGGAGCGCAGATACGCAGTATTTT. Its protein is CASSLIRSADTQYF.

The chain carries TRBV5-5 and TRBJ2-7; 7 nucleotides line up with TRBD2. The germline V gene has CDR1 SGHKS and CDR2 YYEKEE (reference sequence). The CDR3 covers 15 residues. After removal of 0 bases from V and 0 bases from J, the junction contained 3 bases not matched to a gene. The CDR3 region has the DNA TGTGCCAGCAGCTTGGCAGGCGGGAGCTCCTACGAGCAGTACTTC. Translation: CASSLAGGSSYEQYF.

The V gene is TRBV7-6, the J gene TRBJ2-2; 8 bases map to TRBD2. Germline V CDR1 and CDR2: SGHVS, FNYEAQ. V lost 5 bases and J lost 5; bases outside the gene matches: 16. The CDR3 is made up of 18 amino acids. The CDR3 sequence is CASSGPVGRAFRTGELFF. CDR3 nucleotides: TGTGCCAGCAGCGGCCCGGTCGGGAGGGCCTTTCGAACCGGGGAGCTGTTTTTT.

DNA of the CDR3: TGCGCCAGCAGCTTGGTTGCGGGGGGCGCCACTGAAGCTTTCTTT. This translates into CASSLVAGGATEAFF. The chain links TRBV5-1 to TRBJ1-1; maybe TRBD1 (6 bases). The V gene's germline CDR1 is SGHRS and CDR2 YFSETQ. This CDR3 is built from 15 residues. V lost 0 bases to trimming and J lost 4 bases, with 13 bases between them.